This T cell receptor beta chain was profiled in a study of blood T cell repertoires in COVID-19. In Seattle, patients joined the study during active infection and were tracked longitudinally. Germline V gene data show CDR1 as MGHRA and CDR2 as YSYEKL. Trimming pared 4 bases from V and 5 bases from J, leaving 17 bases between. There are 16 residues in the CDR3. Under the authors' procedure: Reference gene primer amplification in the assay estimated nucleated cell counts. TCRdb keeps only in-frame clones here, not all; method: immunoSEQ multiplex PCR. V, J and clone size are those of that table, while D and trimming were read from the DNA. Seen here are 350,000 to 450,000 clones, about 90% observed once, and the top ten hold approximately 2.4%.

Sample: peripheral blood. The rearrangement uses TRBV4-1 and TRBJ2-2; D remains unclear. The TCR was taken from a woman aged 60-75 years with COVID-19, enrolled during active disease. The CDR3 nucleotides are TGCGCCAGCAGCCTAAGTAGTAGGCTAGAAACCGGGGAGCTGTTTTTT. Translated, it gives CASSLSSRLETGELFF.